The 9 T cell receptor beta chains below all came from one sample that was sequenced in a study of T-cell reconstitution after alpha-beta-depleted transplantation in children. It was with unique molecular identifiers that the TCRbeta library was prepared. Using its own MiXCR run on the PCR reads, TCRdb lists one record per CDR3 protein. The data show some 200,000 distinct CDR3 sequences, with approximately 8.4% seen just once and approximately 34% held by the top ten. Sequencing used PBMCs, mostly from graft donor cells, obtained 360 days after TCRalphabeta/CD19-depleted stem cell transplant. The origin of the receptors is a male patient aged 2-10 years who had a stem cell transplant for acute myeloid leukemia, so the T cells may come from the graft donor.

The sample holds a few counts of this clonotype. The chain couples TRBV7-9 to TRBJ1-5, with D maybe TRBD1 (5 bases). The CDR3 has 14 amino acids. V lost 5 bases and J lost 5, with 13 bases in between. Germline values: CDR1 SEHNR, CDR2 FQNEAQ (reference sequence). The CDR3 protein is CASSREQGYQPQHF. CDR3 sequence (DNA): TGTGCCAGCAGCAGGGAGCAGGGCTATCAGCCCCAGCATTTT.

This rearrangement joins TRBV12-3 or TRBV12-4 to TRBJ1-2; no clear D. The CDR3 length is 15 residues. Trimming left V 7 bases short and J 8 bases short, with 23 bases between. This CDR3 is CASKRPPKSSGGYTF. The DNA for the CDR3 is TGTGCCAGCAAAAGGCCTCCAAAATCGTCGGGGGGCTACACCTTC.

A few counts support this clonotype. The CDR3 here is CASSLMRAQETQYF. Here the CDR3 DNA reads TGTGCCAGCAGTTTGATGAGGGCACAAGAGACCCAGTACTTC. This sequence joins TRBV12-3 or TRBV12-4 and TRBJ2-5; perhaps TRBD2 as D (5 bases). The V and J ends lost 3 bases and 2 bases respectively, with 10 bases between them. CDR3 length equals 14 residues.

This clonotype was detected once. The J gene is TRBJ2-7, the V gene TRBV4-2, with a possible D match to TRBD2 (5 bases). The CDR3 length is 13 residues. Germline V gene data show CDR1 as LGHNA and CDR2 as YNFKEQ. V was shortened by 0 bases and J by 4 bases, with 7 bases between the two germline ends. The CDR3 DNA reads TGTGCCAGCAGCCAAGAACGGGGTTACGAGCAGTACTTC. It translates to CASSQERGYEQYF.

This clonotype was seen at least ten times. J is TRBJ2-3 and V is TRBV12-3 or TRBV12-4, with D unclear. V gave up 3 bases and J gave up 3 bases, with 13 bases separating them. This CDR3 is 15 amino acids long. The CDR3 here is CASSFGQLITDTQYF. CDR3 nucleotides: TGTGCCAGCAGTTTCGGCCAGTTAATAACAGATACGCAGTATTTT.

The rearrangement links TRBV6-1 to TRBJ2-1; 14 positions match TRBD2. V shed 6 bases, J shed 2 bases, and the junction held 0 bases outside the gene matches. Germline V gene sequence: CDR1 MNHNS, CDR2 SASEGT. The CDR3 covers 15 residues. CDR3 amino acids: CASRGLAGAYNEQFF. As DNA, the CDR3 is TGTGCCAGCAGGGGACTAGCGGGAGCCTACAATGAGCAGTTCTTC.

In its sample, this clonotype was seen many times. The chain joins TRBV3-1 to TRBJ2-5, with a tentative D call TRBD2 (6 bases). The V end lost 0 bases, the J end lost 4 bases, and 21 bases lay between the germline ends. Germline CDR1 is LGHDT and CDR2 is YNNKEL (reference sequence). This CDR3 comprises 18 residues. The CDR3 coding sequence is TGTGCCAGCAGCCAAGAAGGAGGGACGGAACCCCCTGGAGAGACCCAGTACTTC. Amino acids: CASSQEGGTEPPGETQYF.

This clonotype was detected only a few times. The chain joins TRBV4-2 to TRBJ1-3; tentative D call: TRBD1 (6 bases). This CDR3 comprises 15 residues. Germline V gives CDR1 LGHNA, CDR2 YNFKEQ. V dropped 2 bases and J dropped 1 base, with 9 bases sitting between them. This CDR3 reads CASSQPDSSGNTIYF. The CDR3 DNA is TGTGCCAGCAGCCAACCGGACAGTTCTGGAAACACCATATATTTT.

This clonotype was counted many times. V is TRBV12-3 or TRBV12-4 and J is TRBJ2-2; D is possibly TRBD2 (5 bases). This CDR3 is built from 14 residues. Trimming stripped 6 bases from V and 4 bases from J, with 12 bases between. CDR3 coding DNA: TGTGCCAGCAGACCCGGGAACCTCACCGGGGAGCTGTTTTTT. Translation: CASRPGNLTGELFF.